This paragraph reports one T cell receptor (beta chain). RNA was extracted from whole blood without cell sorting, alongside germline DNA. The entry originates in a study of tumor-infiltrating lymphocytes in primary liver carcinoma. Study context: Regardless of tissue type, samples showed similar yields of roughly 3.5 to 7.13 million productive TCRbeta reads.

Reverse transcription of roughly 480 ng total RNA with a constant-region primer produced TCR beta cDNA. Libraries of TCR beta came from three nested multiplex PCR rounds with slightly modified ARM-PCR. MiXCR, run by TCRdb on the multiplex PCR reads, gives a single entry per CDR3 protein. The repertoire holds a few hundred thousand distinct CDR3 sequences, roughly 60% seen once, with more than 15% in the top ten. The receptor was derived from a woman aged 30 to 39 with primary liver carcinoma and hepatitis B virus infection. Sequencing used peripheral blood.

The CDR3 is CASGLTGGGSPLHF. CDR3 coding DNA: TGTGCTAGTGGTTTGACAGGGGGAGGTTCACCCCTCCACTTT. The chain has TRBV12-5 and TRBJ1-6; 8 bases line up with TRBD1. The V gene end was trimmed by 2 bases and the J gene end by 9 bases; junction bases not matched to a gene: 3. The length of the CDR3 is 14 residues. Germline V lookup: CDR1 LGHNT, CDR2 FRNRAP. Drawing the rest from reference TRBV12-5 and TRBJ1-6, the complete variable domain is DARVTQTPRHKVTEMGQEVTMRCQPILGHNTVFWYRQTMMQGLELLAYFRNRAPLDDSGMPKDRFSAEMPDATLATLKIQPSEPRDSAVYFCASGLTGGGSPLHFGNGTRLTVT.